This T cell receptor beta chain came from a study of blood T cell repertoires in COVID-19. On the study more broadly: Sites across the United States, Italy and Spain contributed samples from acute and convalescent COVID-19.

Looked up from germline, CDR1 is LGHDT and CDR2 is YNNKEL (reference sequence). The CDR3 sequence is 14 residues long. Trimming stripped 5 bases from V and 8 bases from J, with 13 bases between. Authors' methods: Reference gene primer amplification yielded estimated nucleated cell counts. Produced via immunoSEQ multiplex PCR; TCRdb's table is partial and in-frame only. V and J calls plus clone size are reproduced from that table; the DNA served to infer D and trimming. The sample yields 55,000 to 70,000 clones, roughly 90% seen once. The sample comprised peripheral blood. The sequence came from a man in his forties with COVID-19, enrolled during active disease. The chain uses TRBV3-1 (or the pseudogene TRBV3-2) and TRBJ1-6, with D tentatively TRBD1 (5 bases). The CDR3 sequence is CASSSQTGYSPLHF. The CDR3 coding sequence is TGTGCCAGCAGCTCACAAACAGGATATTCACCCCTCCACTTT.